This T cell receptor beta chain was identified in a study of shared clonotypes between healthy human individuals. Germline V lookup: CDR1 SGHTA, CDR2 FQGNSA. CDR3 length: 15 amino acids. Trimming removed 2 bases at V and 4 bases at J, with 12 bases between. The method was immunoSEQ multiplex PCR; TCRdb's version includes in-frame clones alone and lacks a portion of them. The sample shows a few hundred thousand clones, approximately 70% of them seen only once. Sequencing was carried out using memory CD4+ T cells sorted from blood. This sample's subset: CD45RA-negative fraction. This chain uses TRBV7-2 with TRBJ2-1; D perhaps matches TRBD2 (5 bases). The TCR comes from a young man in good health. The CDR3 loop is CASSLRAGGYNEQFF. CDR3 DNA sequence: TGTGCCAGCAGCTTAAGGGCGGGCGGTTACAATGAGCAGTTCTTC.